This TCR beta chain was obtained from a study of CD8+CD57+ T cells in acquired aplastic anemia. Study-level background: Isolated CD4+ and CD8+ cells, once sorted, yielded DNA averaging about 3.4 ug. Study-wide results and limits: Patients and controls had CD8+ Simpson's diversity values that were not significantly distinct.

An expansion of CD8+CD57+ cells by flow cytometry had been shown in patients chosen for sequencing. Sampling of blood occurred while the patients had still received no therapy. Per germline, CDR1 KGHDR and CDR2 SFDVKD. With 4 bases removed from V and 0 bases from J, the gap between germline ends came to 9 bases. The CDR3 sequence is 15 residues long. Genomic DNA templated the TCR beta VDJ and CDR3 profiling. From the reads, TCRdb called clonotypes with MiXCR, one entry per CDR3 protein. The profile shows more than 150,000 distinct CDR3 sequences, almost 50% of them singletons. As concerns this clonotype: Its antigen remains unknown.

The sequencing input was sorted CD4+, CD8+, or CD8+CD57+ T cells (not recorded which) from PBMCs. The sequence was obtained from a human donor with aplastic anemia. The rearrangement uses TRBV24-1 and TRBJ2-1; tentatively, D is TRBD1 (5 bases). The CDR3 sequence is CATSDRQTSYNEQFF. CDR3 bases: TGTGCCACCAGTGACCGACAGACCTCCTACAATGAGCAGTTCTTC.